The clone carrying this T cell receptor beta chain was detected many times. The target antigen is unknown. Germline CDR1 and CDR2: SQVTM and ANQGSEA. Trimming pared 8 bases from V and 8 bases from J, leaving 16 bases between. CDR3 length equals 12 residues. MiXCR was run by TCRdb on the 5' RACE reads, yielding one entry per CDR3 protein. The sample gives 520,000 or so distinct CDR3 sequences, roughly a fifth of which show up once; 0.8% to 1% is in the top ten. This sample is drawn from a study of identical twins. Study findings and constraints: Cord blood beta clonotypes that were abundant carried fewer insertions, and memory repertoires showed no such trend. Model-predicted out-of-frame TCR alpha sharing fell below observed values in monozygotic twins.

The sample was also linked to a second study, of T cells expressing NK-cell markers. This second study says: Roughly six donors carried dominant NKG2C+ clonotypes that made up roughly 1.0-7.5% of their CD8+ T cells. Similarly, these clonotypes led the CD3+CD56-NKG2C+ fraction as well in a handful of donors.

Sequenced sample: CD4+ T cells sorted from blood. V usage is TRBV29-1 and J usage is TRBJ2-1, with a possible D match to TRBD1 (6 bases). The source is a woman between 18 and 30 years old in good health. The CDR3 nucleotides read TGCAGCAGCAACTTACAGGGCCATGAGCAGTTCTTC. The encoded protein is CSSNLQGHEQFF.